Listed below are T cell receptor beta chains from one sample, sequenced in a study of regulatory T cells in long-lasting Graves disease. TCRdb independently ran MiXCR on the multiplex PCR reads; one entry per CDR3 protein. The sample has about 300,000 distinct CDR3 sequences, 18% seen once. Sequencing was performed on peripheral blood mononuclear cells (PBMCs), taken at new diagnosis, from a patient treated with antithyroid drugs. All receptors come from a female donor with Graves disease. Both conserved end residues are part of each CDR3. D genes are given only for firm matches. Clone sizes are given selectively: once, few, many, or a class where the clone is expanded.

size | J | V | D | CDR3 | DNA
NA | TRBJ2-7 | TRBV7-8 | NA | CASRETGTTHEQYF | TGTGCCAGCAGGGAAACAGGGACTACCCACGAGCAGTACTTC
NA | TRBJ1-4 | TRBV2 | NA | CASSDLGTNEKLFF | TGTGCCAGCAGTGACCTCGGGACAAATGAAAAACTGTTTTTT
many | TRBJ2-2 | TRBV12-3/TRBV12-4 | TRBD2 | CASSFLGAGNGELFF | TGTGCCAGCAGTTTTTTAGGAGCGGGGAACGGGGAGCTGTTTTTT
many | TRBJ1-2 | TRBV10-3 | NA | CAISESVLSYGYTF | TGTGCCATCAGTGAGTCGGTCCTGAGCTATGGCTACACCTTC
few | TRBJ2-3 | TRBV28 | TRBD1 | CATHRGTDTQYF | TGTGCCACCCACAGGGGAACAGATACGCAGTATTTT
few | TRBJ2-2 | TRBV5-6 | TRBD2 | CASSSRTSGKAGELFF | TGTGCCAGCAGCTCCCGGACTAGCGGGAAGGCCGGGGAGCTGTTTTTT
NA | TRBJ2-7 | TRBV9 | TRBD2 | CASSVAPSGAYEQYF | TGTGCCAGCAGCGTAGCCCCTAGCGGGGCCTACGAGCAGTACTTC
many | TRBJ1-2 | TRBV27 | TRBD1 | CASRGGTGIYGYTF | TGTGCCAGCAGGGGGGGGACAGGGATCTATGGCTACACCTTC
many | TRBJ2-3 | TRBV12-3/TRBV12-4 | NA | CATSSTDTQYF | TGTGCCACCTCGTCCACAGATACGCAGTATTTT
many | TRBJ1-2 | TRBV7-2 | NA | CASSEEGYYGYTF | TGTGCCAGCAGCGAAGAGGGGTACTATGGCTACACCTTC
NA | TRBJ2-1 | TRBV11-3 | TRBD2 | CASSFRAGEQFF | TGTGCCAGCAGCTTTCGCGCGGGGGAACAGTTCTTC
many | TRBJ2-3 | TRBV27 | NA | CASSLLGNPTDTQYF | TGTGCCAGCAGTCTCCTCGGGAACCCCACAGATACGCAGTATTTT
many | TRBJ1-3 | TRBV18 | NA | CASSLKTVTSGNTIYF | TGTGCCAGCTCACTGAAGACAGTGACTTCTGGAAACACCATATATTTT
many | TRBJ2-7 | TRBV6-1 | TRBD1 | CASRYGQGSSYEQYF | TGTGCCAGCAGATATGGACAGGGGAGCTCCTACGAGCAGTACTTC
many | TRBJ1-6 | TRBV27 | NA | CASSLRPHGEYNSPLHF | TGTGCCAGCAGTTTACGACCCCACGGGGAATATAATTCACCCCTCCACTTT
many | TRBJ2-3 | TRBV20-1 | TRBD2 | CSAREVWASGTDTQYF | TGCAGTGCTAGAGAAGTGTGGGCTAGCGGGACAGATACGCAGTATTTT
many | TRBJ2-3 | TRBV5-1 | TRBD2 | CASKLDGLAGSDTQYF | TGCGCCAGCAAATTGGACGGGCTAGCGGGATCAGATACGCAGTATTTT
NA | TRBJ2-3 | TRBV19 | NA | CASSIGGTLADTQYF | TGTGCCAGTAGTATAGGCGGGACACTAGCAGATACGCAGTATTTT
NA | TRBJ2-3 | TRBV5-1 | TRBD2 | CASKYQLAGVGTDTQYF | TGCGCCAGCAAATACCAACTAGCGGGAGTCGGCACAGATACGCAGTATTTT
NA | TRBJ1-6 | TRBV10-1 | TRBD1 | CASRPPGQGEEGGNSPLHF | TGCGCCAGCAGACCACCGGGACAGGGGGAGGAAGGGGGTAATTCACCCCTCCACTTT
many | TRBJ2-1 | TRBV6-1 | TRBD2 | CASTQRAKRETGSYNEQFF | TGTGCCAGCACCCAGAGGGCCAAGCGGGAGACGGGCTCCTACAATGAGCAGTTCTTC
once | TRBJ2-1 | TRBV9 | TRBD1 | CASSVGTGGVDEQFF | TGTGCCAGCAGCGTCGGGACAGGGGGCGTCGATGAGCAGTTCTTC
NA | TRBJ1-3 | TRBV3-1 | NA | CASSQGNSGGNTIYF | TGTGCCAGCAGCCAAGGTAACAGTGGTGGAAACACCATATATTTT
many | TRBJ1-5 | TRBV12-3/TRBV12-4 | NA | CASSLGQTSNQPQHF | TGTGCCAGCAGTTTAGGGCAGACTAGCAATCAGCCCCAGCATTTT
many | TRBJ2-7 | TRBV15 | TRBD2 | CATSRNRLAGTYEQYF | TGTGCCACCAGCAGAAATAGACTAGCGGGGACCTACGAGCAGTACTTC